The rows below give T cell receptor beta chains drawn from one sample of a study of shared clonotypes between healthy human individuals. Sequenced by immunoSEQ multiplex PCR; TCRdb stores in-frame clones only, minus some. The table includes some 1,900,000 clones, over 85% detected once. Sequencing used naive CD8+ T cells sorted from blood. These TCRs come from a man aged 18 to 35 in good health. Each CDR3 is given with its conserved first and last residue. Fields, in order: J gene, V gene, CDR3 protein.

>TRBJ2-5|TRBV18
CASSPSTGAGGTQYF
>TRBJ2-1|TRBV4-3
CASSQDSLVTYNEQFF
>TRBJ2-7|TRBV6-1
CASSDGVRSYEQYF
>TRBJ1-4|TRBV27
CASGGGYEKLFF
>TRBJ2-3|TRBV11-3
CASSLVFGGGADTQYF
>TRBJ2-7|TRBV7-9
CASSYGASYEQYF
>TRBJ1-5|TRBV2
CASSEFQGYSNQPQHF
>TRBJ2-5|TRBV9
CASSGTSGGPGAQYF
>TRBJ2-2|TRBV7-9
CASSLFGNGELFF
>TRBJ2-7|TRBV6-5
CARPPSYEQYF
>TRBJ2-1|TRBV4-1
CASSQDPTGVVNEQFF
>TRBJ2-7|TRBV9
CASSGEGHEQYF
>TRBJ1-5|TRBV9
CASSAGSGNQPQHF
>TRBJ1-3|TRBV18
CASSPPKGKMENTIYF
>TRBJ2-7|TRBV15
CATSDPGTGSSYEQYF
>TRBJ2-7|TRBV6-1
CASRGQGAYEQYF
>TRBJ2-1|TRBV6-1
CASTGDRGTGNEQFF
>TRBJ2-7|TRBV2
CASRETGTGVYEQYF
>TRBJ2-1|TRBV9
CASSGVGDPRVNEQFF
>TRBJ2-1|TRBV9
CASSVEVTGNNEQFF
>TRBJ2-6|TRBV12-5
CASGLDRVNVLTF
>TRBJ2-3|TRBV7-9
CASIHGLAGPAFTDTQYF
>TRBJ2-1|TRBV6-5
CASSYGAGPSGEQFF
>TRBJ1-5|TRBV6-1
CASSDFWGAPNQPQHF
>TRBJ2-1|TRBV7-9
CASSLGQGEAYNEQFF
>TRBJ2-7|TRBV9
CASSPTSGALGEQYF